This T cell receptor (beta chain) was found in a study of liver allograft versus peripheral blood T cells. Background on the study: Recipients' peripheral blood supplied the T cell receptor repertoires against which those in transplanted livers were compared.

TCRdb passed the reads through MiXCR, listing each CDR3 protein once. The sample yields about 3,000 distinct CDR3 sequences, about a sixth seen once. This clonotype was seen only a few times. Germline CDR1 reads SGDLS; CDR2 reads YYNGEE. The length of the CDR3 is 14 residues. The junction had 7 bases not matched to a gene; V was cut back by 2 bases and J by 8 bases. The receptor was derived from a human patient who had a liver transplant. Some T cells may be transferred from the graft donor. The gene calls are TRBV9 and TRBJ2-1, with TRBD1 matching 7 bases. As DNA, the CDR3 is TGTGCCAGCAGCGTGGGACAGCCAAGGGATGAGCAGTTCTTC. This sequence encodes CASSVGQPRDEQFF.